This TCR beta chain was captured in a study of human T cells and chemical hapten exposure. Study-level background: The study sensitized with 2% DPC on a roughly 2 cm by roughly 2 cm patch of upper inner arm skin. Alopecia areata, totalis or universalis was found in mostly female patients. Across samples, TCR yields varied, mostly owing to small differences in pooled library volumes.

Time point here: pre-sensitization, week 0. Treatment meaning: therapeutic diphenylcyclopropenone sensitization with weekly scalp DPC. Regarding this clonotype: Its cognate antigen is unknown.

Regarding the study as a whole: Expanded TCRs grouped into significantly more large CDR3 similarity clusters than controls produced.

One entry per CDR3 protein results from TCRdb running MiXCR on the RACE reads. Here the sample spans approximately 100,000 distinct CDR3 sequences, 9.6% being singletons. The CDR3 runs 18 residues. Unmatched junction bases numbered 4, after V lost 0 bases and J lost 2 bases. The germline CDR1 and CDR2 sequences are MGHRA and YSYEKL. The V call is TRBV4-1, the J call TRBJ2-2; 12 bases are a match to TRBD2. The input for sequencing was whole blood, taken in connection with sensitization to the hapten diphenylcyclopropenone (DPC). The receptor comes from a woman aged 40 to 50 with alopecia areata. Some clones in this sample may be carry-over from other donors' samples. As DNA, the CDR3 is TGCGCCAGCAGCCAAGAGCGGACTAGCGGGACAAACACCGGGGAGCTGTTTTTT. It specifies CASSQERTSGTNTGELFF.